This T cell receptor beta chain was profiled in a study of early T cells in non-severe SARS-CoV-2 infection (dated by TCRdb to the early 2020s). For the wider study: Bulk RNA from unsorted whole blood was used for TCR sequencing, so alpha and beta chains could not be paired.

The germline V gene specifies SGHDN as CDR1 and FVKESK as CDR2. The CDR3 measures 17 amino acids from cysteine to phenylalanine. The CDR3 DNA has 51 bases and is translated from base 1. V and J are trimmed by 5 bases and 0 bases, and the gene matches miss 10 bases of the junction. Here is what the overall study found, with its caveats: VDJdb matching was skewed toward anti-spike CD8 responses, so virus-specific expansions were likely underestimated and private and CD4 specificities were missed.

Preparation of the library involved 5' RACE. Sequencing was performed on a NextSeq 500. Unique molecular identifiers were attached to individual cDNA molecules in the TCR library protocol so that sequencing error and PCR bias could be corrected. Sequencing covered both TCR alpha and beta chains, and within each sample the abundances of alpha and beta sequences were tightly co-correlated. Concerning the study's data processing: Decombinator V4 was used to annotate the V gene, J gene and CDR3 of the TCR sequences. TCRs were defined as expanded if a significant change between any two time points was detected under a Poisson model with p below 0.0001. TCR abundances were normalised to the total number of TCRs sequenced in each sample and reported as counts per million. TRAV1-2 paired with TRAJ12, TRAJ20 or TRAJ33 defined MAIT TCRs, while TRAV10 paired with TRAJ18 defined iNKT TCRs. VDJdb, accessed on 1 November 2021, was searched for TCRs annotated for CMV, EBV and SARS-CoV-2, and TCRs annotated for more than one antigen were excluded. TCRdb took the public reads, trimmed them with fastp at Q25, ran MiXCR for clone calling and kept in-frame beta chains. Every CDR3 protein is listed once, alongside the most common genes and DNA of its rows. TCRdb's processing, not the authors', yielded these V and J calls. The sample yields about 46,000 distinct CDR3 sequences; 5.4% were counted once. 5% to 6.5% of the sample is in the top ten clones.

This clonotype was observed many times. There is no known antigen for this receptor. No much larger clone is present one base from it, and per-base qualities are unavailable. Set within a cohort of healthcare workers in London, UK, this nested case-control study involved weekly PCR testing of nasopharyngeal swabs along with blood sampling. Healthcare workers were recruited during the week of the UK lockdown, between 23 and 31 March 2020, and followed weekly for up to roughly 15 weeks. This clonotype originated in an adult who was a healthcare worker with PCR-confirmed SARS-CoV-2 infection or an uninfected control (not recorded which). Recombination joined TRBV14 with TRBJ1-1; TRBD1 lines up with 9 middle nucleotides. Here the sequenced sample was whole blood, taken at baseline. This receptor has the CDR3 CASSGTGPKGVNTEAFF. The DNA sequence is TGTGCCAGCAGCGGGACAGGGCCCAAAGGAGTGAACACTGAAGCTTTCTTT.